Listed below are T cell receptor beta chains from one sample, sequenced in a study of blood T cell repertoires in COVID-19. Measured with immunoSEQ multiplex PCR; TCRdb has only the in-frame clones, and not every one. The sample lists about 200,000 clones; around 88% were seen once. The material sequenced was PBMCs or T cells enriched from blood (not recorded which). The receptor set was obtained from a man aged 35 to 55 with acute COVID-19. The CDR3 runs from the conserved cysteine through the conserved F or W. The D gene is left open where the match is weak. Rows may omit the clone size; those that give it use once, few, many or a size class.

j_call d_call clone_size v_call cdr3_aa cdr3_nt
TRBJ2-2 TRBD2 . TRBV28 CASSLVLAGGITGELFF TGTGCCAGCAGTTTAGTCCTGGCGGGAGGGATCACCGGGGAGCTGTTTTTT
TRBJ2-2 . . TRBV5-1 CASSLNWGVAGELFF TGCGCCAGCAGCTTGAACTGGGGAGTGGCCGGGGAGCTGTTTTTT
TRBJ2-7 TRBD1 few TRBV27 CASSDGTGIYEQYF TGTGCCAGCAGTGACGGGACAGGGATTTACGAGCAGTACTTC
TRBJ1-1 . . TRBV7-2 CASHSSRGRDTEAFF TGTGCCAGCCATTCGAGCCGGGGGAGGGACACTGAAGCTTTCTTT
TRBJ1-1 . . TRBV6-6 CASSFSVAAFF TGTGCCAGCAGTTTTTCGGTTGCAGCTTTCTTT
TRBJ2-5 TRBD2 . TRBV4-1 CASSQGLGASGQETQYF TGCGCCAGCAGCCAGGGGCTTGGGGCTAGCGGGCAAGAGACCCAGTACTTC
TRBJ1-1 TRBD1 few TRBV2 CASRTRPQGTSEAFF TGTGCCAGCAGGACCCGGCCACAGGGGACATCTGAAGCTTTCTTT
TRBJ2-2 . many TRBV18 CASSPGRDAGELFF TGTGCCAGCTCACCGGGCAGGGATGCCGGGGAGCTGTTTTTT
TRBJ1-1 . . TRBV24-1 CATRRSNRDTEAFF TGTGCCACCAGACGGTCAAACAGGGATACTGAAGCTTTCTTT
TRBJ1-3 . . TRBV4-2 CASSQDQRVDAGRNTIYF TGTGCCAGCAGCCAAGATCAGAGGGTGGACGCTGGAAGAAACACCATATATTTT
TRBJ1-4 TRBD1 . TRBV18 CASSDQGARDEKLFF TGTGCCAGCTCTGACCAGGGGGCAAGGGATGAAAAACTGTTTTTT
TRBJ2-1 . . TRBV9 CASSVSSGHYNEQFF TGTGCCAGCAGCGTAAGCAGCGGGCACTACAATGAGCAGTTCTTC
TRBJ2-7 TRBD1 . TRBV29-1 CSVAQGIGHEQYF TGCAGCGTTGCACAGGGGATTGGACACGAGCAGTACTTC
TRBJ1-4 . . TRBV9 CASSPRTTTNEKLFF TGTGCCAGCAGCCCTAGAACTACAACTAATGAAAAACTGTTTTTT
TRBJ2-7 . . TRBV7-2 CASRAQGSYEQYF TGTGCCAGCAGGGCACAGGGTTCCTACGAGCAGTACTTC
TRBJ1-6 . . TRBV28 CASGTESSYNSPLHF TGTGCCAGCGGTACAGAGAGCTCCTATAATTCACCCCTCCACTTT
TRBJ2-7 TRBD2 . TRBV27 CASSSEAGGVYEQYF TGTGCCAGCAGTTCAGAAGCGGGAGGAGTCTACGAGCAGTACTTC
TRBJ2-7 TRBD1 . TRBV9 CASIPFLPGQGPRGQYF TGTGCCAGCATCCCTTTCCTCCCGGGACAGGGTCCTAGGGGGCAGTACTTC
TRBJ1-1 . few TRBV28 CATSGALGTEAFF TGTGCCACCAGTGGGGCCCTGGGGACTGAAGCTTTCTTT
TRBJ1-2 . . TRBV15 CATSRGGVQQGRGYTF TGTGCCACCAGCAGAGGCGGCGTGCAGCAGGGAAGGGGCTACACCTTC
TRBJ1-2 . . TRBV9 CASSATGIGWGYTF TGTGCCAGCAGCGCGACAGGTATAGGCTGGGGCTACACCTTC
TRBJ2-5 TRBD2 once TRBV7-2 CASSSKRLAYPPETQYF TGTGCCAGCAGCTCCAAACGACTAGCGTATCCGCCAGAGACCCAGTACTTC
TRBJ1-1 . . TRBV15 CATSRDYYSRLSNTEAFF TGTGCCACCAGCAGAGATTATTACTCGAGGCTGTCGAACACTGAAGCTTTCTTT
TRBJ1-2 TRBD1 once TRBV18 CASSAGGADGYTF TGTGCCAGCTCGGCAGGGGGCGCGGACGGCTACACCTTC
TRBJ2-3 . . TRBV6-5 CASSYSFGRSDTQYF TGTGCCAGCAGTTACTCGTTCGGGAGAAGCGATACGCAGTATTTT
TRBJ2-3 TRBD1 . TRBV15 CATSRVRGTGTQYF TGTGCCACCAGCAGAGTGAGGGGGACAGGTACGCAGTATTTT
TRBJ2-2 TRBD1 once TRBV7-8 CASSPRDRVTGELFF TGTGCCAGCAGCCCCCGGGACAGAGTCACCGGGGAGCTGTTTTTT
TRBJ2-1 TRBD2 . TRBV28 CASSLGGTSYNEQFF TGTGCCAGCAGTTTGGGGGGGACCTCATACAATGAGCAGTTCTTC
TRBJ1-2 TRBD1 . TRBV2 CASSVLGGEAGYTF TGTGCCAGCAGTGTATTAGGGGGCGAGGCTGGCTACACCTTC
TRBJ2-1 . . TRBV7-3 CASSLNRGEQFF TGTGCCAGCAGCTTAAATCGGGGTGAGCAGTTCTTC
TRBJ2-7 TRBD2 . TRBV28 CASSSGLAGVEQYF TGTGCCAGCAGTTCGGGACTAGCGGGAGTTGAGCAGTACTTC
TRBJ1-5 . . TRBV4-1 CASSQGPGVLSNQPQHF TGCGCCAGCAGCCAAGGCCCAGGGGTACTGAGTAATCAGCCCCAGCATTTT